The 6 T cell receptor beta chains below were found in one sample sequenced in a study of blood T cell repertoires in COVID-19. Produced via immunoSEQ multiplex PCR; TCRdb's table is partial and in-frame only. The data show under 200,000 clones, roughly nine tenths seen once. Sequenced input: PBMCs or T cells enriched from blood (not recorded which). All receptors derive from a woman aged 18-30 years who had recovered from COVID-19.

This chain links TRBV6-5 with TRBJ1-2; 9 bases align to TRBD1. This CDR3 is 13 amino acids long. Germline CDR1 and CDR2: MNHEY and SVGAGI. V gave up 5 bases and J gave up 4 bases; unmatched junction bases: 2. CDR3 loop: CASSQTGGYGYTF. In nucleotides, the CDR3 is TGTGCCAGCAGTCAGACAGGGGGCTATGGCTACACCTTC.

This CDR3 reads CASSPPIGHPNTEAFF. The CDR3 coding sequence is TGTGCCAGCTCACCACCCATTGGACACCCGAACACTGAAGCTTTCTTT. The V gene is TRBV18, the J gene TRBJ1-1, with D maybe TRBD1 (5 bases). In germline, CDR1 is KGHSH, CDR2 LQKENI. Trimming left V 0 bases short and J 1 base short, with 12 bases between. The CDR3 sequence is 16 residues long.

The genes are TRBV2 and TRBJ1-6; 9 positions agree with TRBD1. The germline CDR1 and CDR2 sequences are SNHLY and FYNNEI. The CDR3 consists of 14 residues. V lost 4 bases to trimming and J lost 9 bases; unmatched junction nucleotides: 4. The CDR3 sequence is CASSGTGVGSPLHF. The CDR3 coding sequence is TGTGCCAGCAGTGGGACAGGGGTAGGTTCACCCCTCCACTTT.

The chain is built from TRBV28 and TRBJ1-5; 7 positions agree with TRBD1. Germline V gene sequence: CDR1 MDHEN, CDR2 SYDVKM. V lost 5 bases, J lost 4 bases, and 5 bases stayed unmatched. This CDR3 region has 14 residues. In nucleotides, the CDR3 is TGTGCCAGCAGTCCCGACAGGGAGAATCAGCCCCAGCATTTT. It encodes CASSPDRENQPQHF. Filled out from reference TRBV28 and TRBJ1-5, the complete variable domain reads DVKVTQSSRYLVKRTGEKVFLECVQDMDHENMFWYRQDPGLGLRLIYFSYDVKMKEKGDIPEGYSVSREKKERFSLILESASTNQTSMYLCASSPDRENQPQHFGDGTRLSIL.

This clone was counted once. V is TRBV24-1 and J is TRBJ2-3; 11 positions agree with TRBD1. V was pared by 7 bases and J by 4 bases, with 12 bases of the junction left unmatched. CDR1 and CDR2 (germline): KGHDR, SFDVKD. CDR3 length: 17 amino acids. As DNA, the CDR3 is TGTGCCACCAGAAACTCCCCGGGACAGGGGGAGGCAGATACGCAGTATTTT. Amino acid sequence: CATRNSPGQGEADTQYF.

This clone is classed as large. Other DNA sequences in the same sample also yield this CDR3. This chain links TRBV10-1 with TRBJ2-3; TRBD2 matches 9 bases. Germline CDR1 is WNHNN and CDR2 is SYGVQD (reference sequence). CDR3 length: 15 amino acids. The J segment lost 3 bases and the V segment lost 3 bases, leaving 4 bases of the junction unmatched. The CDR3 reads CASSESSGETDTQYF. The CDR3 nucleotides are TGCGCCAGCAGTGAATCTAGCGGGGAGACAGATACGCAGTATTTT.